Below, one T cell receptor beta chain is given with its context. Its specificity is unknown. The CDR3 loop spans 16 amino acids. With 5 bases removed from V and 9 bases from J, the gap between germline ends came to 23 bases. Germline V gene lookup returns CDR1 MNHEY and CDR2 SMNVEV (reference sequence). This sample is drawn from a study of graft-versus-host responses after intestinal transplantation. About the research overall: Multivisceral, liver-intestinal, or isolated intestinal grafts went to recipients. Induction using anti-thymocyte globulin, followed by tacrolimus and steroids for about three years, was given to all recipients. Study outcomes and limitations: GvH clones were found in recipient marrow; some appeared first in ileum or blood.

Measured with immunoSEQ multiplex PCR; TCRdb has only the in-frame clones, and not every one. The table lists tens of thousands of clones, around 86% of them singletons, with 7.5% to 8.5% in the top ten. The sequence was collected from a human donor who was the organ donor for an intestinal transplant. The chain recombines TRBV27 with TRBJ2-1; D is unresolved. This specimen consisted of unstimulated CD8+ T cells sorted from spleen or lymph node cells, obtained before transplant. CDR3 sequence reads: CASSPPGNLYSIEQFF. CDR3 sequence (DNA): TGTGCCAGCAGTCCTCCGGGCAACCTTTATTCGATTGAGCAGTTCTTC.